Sequencing of this T cell receptor (beta chain) was carried out in a study of naive and memory T cell subsets. Findings and limits, study-wide: A few larger clonotypes appeared in naive repertoires, especially CD8, possibly memory cells re-expressing CD45RA. In naive cells, over 90% of TCR sequences were seen only once. Gini index rose across naive, CM, EM and EMRA in CD4 and CD8. TCR abundance followed a power law differing between naive and memory subsets.

Both TRBC1 and TRBC2 were covered by a beta constant-region primer of two equimolar oligonucleotides. The ligated cDNA underwent four PCR rounds using SP2 and nested alpha and beta constant-region primers. Via MiXCR, TCRdb re-called the UMI-ligation and nested PCR reads, giving one row per CDR3 protein. Among roughly 97,000 distinct CDR3 sequences listed, more than 14% were seen once. Four subsets defined by CD45RA and CD27 were sorted after CD3, CD4, CD8 and live/dead staining. Of note for this clonotype: Its antigen is still unknown.

Germline CDR1 is SEHNR and CDR2 is FQNEAQ (reference sequence). The CDR3 consists of 13 residues. V was trimmed by 5 bases and J by 4 bases, leaving 11 bases between them. Input material: naive CD8+ T cells from blood. The V gene is TRBV7-9, the J gene TRBJ1-2; D is perhaps TRBD1 (5 bases). This sequence originates from a human donor in good health. The CDR3 nucleotides are TGTGCCAGCAGCCTCGACAGAGCCTATGGCTACACCTTC. It specifies CASSLDRAYGYTF.